The rows below give T cell receptor beta chains drawn from one sample of a study of CD8+ T cells in alopecia areata. Sequencing used immunoSEQ multiplex PCR; TCRdb keeps in-frame clones, though not all of them. The sample contains about 180,000 clones, about 63% of which appear only once. Specimen: CD4+ T cells sorted from blood, collected at week 0. Receptors were obtained from a human donor with alopecia areata. Each CDR3 is given with its conserved first and last residue. A D gene is named only where the DNA matches it firmly. Clone size is shown for a subset of rows, as once, few, many or a class of expanded clone.

v_gene	abundance	j_gene	d_gene	CDR3aa	CDR3nt
TRBV27	.	TRBJ1-4	.	CASRRPAQGEKLFF	TGTGCCAGCAGACGTCCGGCTCAGGGGGAAAAACTGTTTTTT
TRBV30	.	TRBJ2-2	.	CAWPGGTNTGELFF	TGTGCCTGGCCAGGGGGGACGAACACCGGGGAGCTGTTTTTT
TRBV2	.	TRBJ2-5	TRBD2	CASTLQTSGGEETQYF	TGTGCCAGCACCCTCCAGACTAGCGGGGGGGAAGAGACCCAGTACTTC
TRBV5-1	.	TRBJ2-7	TRBD1	CASSPGTGGYEQYF	TGCGCCAGCAGCCCCGGGACAGGAGGCTACGAGCAGTACTTC
TRBV5-1	.	TRBJ1-5	.	CASRAGYDNQPQHF	TGCGCCAGCAGGGCAGGGTATGACAATCAGCCCCAGCATTTT
TRBV7-9	.	TRBJ2-5	.	CASSLDPSWQETQYF	TGTGCCAGCAGCTTAGATCCCAGTTGGCAGGAGACCCAGTACTTC
TRBV15	.	TRBJ2-7	.	CATGRRGSSEQYF	TGTGCCACCGGAAGGAGGGGGAGTTCAGAGCAGTACTTC
TRBV2	few	TRBJ1-2	TRBD1	CAKRTGDGYTF	TGTGCCAAACGGACAGGGGACGGCTACACCTTC
TRBV6-5	.	TRBJ2-2	TRBD1	CASRDRQNTGELFF	TGTGCCAGCCGGGACAGACAGAACACCGGGGAGCTGTTTTTT
TRBV30	.	TRBJ2-3	TRBD2	CAWSSSGGHTQYF	TGTGCCTGGAGTTCAAGCGGGGGTCACACGCAGTATTTT
TRBV30	.	TRBJ2-1	.	CAWSSRGDEQFF	TGTGCCTGGAGTAGCAGGGGGGATGAGCAGTTCTTC
TRBV2	.	TRBJ2-1	TRBD1	CASNSDRGNEQFF	TGTGCCAGCAATTCAGACAGGGGTAATGAGCAGTTCTTC
TRBV5-1	.	TRBJ2-1	.	CASSQTARSAGYLNEQFF	TGCGCCAGCAGCCAGACAGCCCGGTCCGCCGGCTACCTCAATGAGCAGTTCTTC
TRBV7-2	.	TRBJ1-1	.	CASSQRNTEAFF	TGTGCCAGCAGCCAGAGGAACACTGAAGCTTTCTTT
TRBV14	.	TRBJ2-7	TRBD1	CASRPNGTGRREQYF	TGTGCCAGCAGACCCAATGGGACAGGGAGGCGCGAGCAGTACTTC
TRBV29-1	once	TRBJ1-4	TRBD1	CSVEESRGAGGNEKLFF	TGCAGCGTTGAAGAATCCCGGGGGGCAGGGGGCAATGAAAAACTGTTTTTT
TRBV4-1	.	TRBJ1-2	TRBD1	CASSQEDRVLSGYTF	TGCGCCAGCAGCCAGGAGGACAGGGTACTATCTGGCTACACCTTC